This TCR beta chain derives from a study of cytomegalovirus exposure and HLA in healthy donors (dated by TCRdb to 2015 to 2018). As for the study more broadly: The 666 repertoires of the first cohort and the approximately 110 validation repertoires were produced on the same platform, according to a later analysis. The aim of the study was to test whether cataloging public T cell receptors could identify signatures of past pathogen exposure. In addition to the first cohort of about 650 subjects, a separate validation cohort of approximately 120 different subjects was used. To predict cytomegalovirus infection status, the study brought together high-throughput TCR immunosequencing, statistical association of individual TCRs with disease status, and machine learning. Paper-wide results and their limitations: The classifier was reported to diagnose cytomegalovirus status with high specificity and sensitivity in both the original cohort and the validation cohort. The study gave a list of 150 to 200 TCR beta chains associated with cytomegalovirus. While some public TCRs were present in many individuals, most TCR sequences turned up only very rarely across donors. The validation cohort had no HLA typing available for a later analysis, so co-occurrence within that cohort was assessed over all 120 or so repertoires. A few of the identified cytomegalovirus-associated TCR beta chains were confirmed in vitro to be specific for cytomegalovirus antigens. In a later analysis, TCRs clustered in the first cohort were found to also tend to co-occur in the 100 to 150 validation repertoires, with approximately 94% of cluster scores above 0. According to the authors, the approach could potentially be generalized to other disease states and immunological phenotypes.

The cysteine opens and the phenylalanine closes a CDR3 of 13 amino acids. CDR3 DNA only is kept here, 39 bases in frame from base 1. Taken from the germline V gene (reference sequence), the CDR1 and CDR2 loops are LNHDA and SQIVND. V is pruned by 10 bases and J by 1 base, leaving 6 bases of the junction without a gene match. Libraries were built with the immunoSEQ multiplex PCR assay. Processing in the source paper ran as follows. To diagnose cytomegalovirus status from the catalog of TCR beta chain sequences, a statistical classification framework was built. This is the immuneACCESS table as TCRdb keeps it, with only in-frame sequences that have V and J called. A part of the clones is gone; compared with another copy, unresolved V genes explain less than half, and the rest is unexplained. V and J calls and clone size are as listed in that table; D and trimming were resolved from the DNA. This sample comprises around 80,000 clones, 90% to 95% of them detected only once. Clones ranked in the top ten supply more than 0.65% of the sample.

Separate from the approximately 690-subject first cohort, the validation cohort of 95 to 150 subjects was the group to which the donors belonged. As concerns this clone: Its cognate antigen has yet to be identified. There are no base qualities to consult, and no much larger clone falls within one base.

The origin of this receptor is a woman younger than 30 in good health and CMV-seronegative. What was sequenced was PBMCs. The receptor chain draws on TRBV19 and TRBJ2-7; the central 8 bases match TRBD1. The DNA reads TGTGCCACGTCGACAGGGGCATCCTACGAGCAGTACTTC. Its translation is CATSTGASYEQYF.